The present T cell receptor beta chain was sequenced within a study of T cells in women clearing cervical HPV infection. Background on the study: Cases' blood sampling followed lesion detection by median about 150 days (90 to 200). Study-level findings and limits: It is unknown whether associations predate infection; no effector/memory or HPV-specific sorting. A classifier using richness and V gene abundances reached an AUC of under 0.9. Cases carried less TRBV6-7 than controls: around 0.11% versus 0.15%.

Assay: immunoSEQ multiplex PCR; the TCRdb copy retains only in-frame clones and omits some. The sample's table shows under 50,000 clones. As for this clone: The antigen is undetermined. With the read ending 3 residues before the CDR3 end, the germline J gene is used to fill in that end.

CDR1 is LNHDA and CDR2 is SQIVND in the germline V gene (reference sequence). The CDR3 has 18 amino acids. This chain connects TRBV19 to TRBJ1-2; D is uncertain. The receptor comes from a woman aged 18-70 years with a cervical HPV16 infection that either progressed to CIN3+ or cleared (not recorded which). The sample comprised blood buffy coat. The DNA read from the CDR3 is TGTGCCAGTAGTGTTTCTAGCGGGAGGGATTGGGTTTTAGGTGAC. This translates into CASSVSSGRDWVLGD. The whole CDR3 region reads CASSVSSGRDWVLGDYTF.